The 13 T cell receptor beta chains given below trace back to one sample, sequenced in a study of naive and memory T cell subsets. General study findings and limits: A few larger clonotypes appeared in naive repertoires, especially CD8, possibly memory cells re-expressing CD45RA.

An equimolar mix of two oligonucleotides served as the beta constant-region primer for TRBC1 and TRBC2. Ligated cDNA was amplified by four rounds of PCR with nested alpha and beta constant-region primers and SP2. TCRdb re-called the UMI-ligation and nested PCR reads through MiXCR, storing one row per CDR3 protein. The sample has 150,000 or so distinct CDR3 sequences, about 23% seen once. These receptors are not linked to any known antigen. Sequences were obtained from naive CD4+ T cells from blood. The receptors shown here come from a human donor in good health.

CDR3 sequence reads: CASARGLAKQEQYF. In DNA, the CDR3 is TGTGCCAGCGCCCGGGGGCTAGCAAAGCAGGAACAGTACTTC. V usage is TRBV27 and J usage is TRBJ2-7; D tentatively reads TRBD1 or TRBD2 (6 bases each). CDR1 and CDR2 (germline): MNHEY, SMNVEV (reference sequence). Deletions cut 8 bases from V and 10 bases from J, with 24 bases between. This CDR3 region has 14 residues.

This clonotype was observed once. The rearrangement joins TRBV10-3 to TRBJ2-7, with 13 bases aligning to TRBD2. Germline assignment: CDR1 ENHRY and CDR2 SYGVKD. The length of the CDR3 is 13 residues. The ends lost 10 bases at V and 4 bases at J; junction bases unmatched: 4. The CDR3, as DNA: TGTGCCAGCGGACTAGCGGGAGCTTACGAGCAGTACTTC. It yields the protein CASGLAGAYEQYF.

This clonotype was counted between two and nine times. The gene calls are TRBV6-2 or TRBV6-3 and TRBJ1-5; no clear D. CDR3 length: 15 amino acids. The V gene lost 4 bases and the J gene lost 0 bases, with 10 bases spanning the gap. CDR1 is MNHEY, CDR2 SVGEGT, per germline. In DNA, the CDR3 is TGTGCCAGCAGTTCCTCGCGTGTTAGCAATCAGCCCCAGCATTTT. Its translation is CASSSSRVSNQPQHF.

This clonotype was counted between two and nine times. The J gene is TRBJ2-7, the V gene TRBV27; D uncertain. This CDR3 is built from 16 residues. Germline V gene data show CDR1 as MNHEY and CDR2 as SMNVEV (reference sequence). With 1 base removed from V and 4 bases from J, the gap between germline ends came to 17 bases. The CDR3 bases are TGTGCCAGCAGTTTATGGCCAGACCTTCCCAAGTACGAGCAGTACTTC. Its protein product is CASSLWPDLPKYEQYF.

The J gene is TRBJ1-2, the V gene TRBV11-2, with D perhaps matching TRBD1 (6 bases). V dropped 4 bases and J dropped 0 bases, with 15 bases sitting between them. From germline, CDR1 is SGHAT and CDR2 FQNNGV. The CDR3 is 16 amino acids. CDR3 DNA: TGTGCCAGCAGCTCTCTTCTGGCAGGGGCTAACTATGGCTACACCTTC. Encoded protein: CASSSLLAGANYGYTF. The full variable domain, its missing parts supplied by reference TRBV11-2 and TRBJ1-2, is EAGVAQSPRYKIIEKRQSVAFWCNPISGHATLYWYQQILGQGPKLLIQFQNNGVVDDSQLPKDRFSAERLKGVDSTLKIQPAKLEDSAVYLCASSSLLAGANYGYTFGSGTRLTVV.

This rearrangement joins TRBV27 to TRBJ2-3; D is unresolved. Germline V CDR1 and CDR2: MNHEY, SMNVEV (reference sequence). The CDR3 totals 14 residues. V lost 6 bases and J 6 bases, leaving 16 bases between the germline ends. For the CDR3, the DNA is TGTGCCAGCAGGCCCCGGACCTGGCGGGATACGCAGTATTTT. This translates into CASRPRTWRDTQYF.

About this clonotype: At one end, the junction sequence differs from germline, possibly due to a read error. The CDR3 DNA sequence: TGTGTCAGCAGTCTAACCGGGGGTATACAGCCCCAGCATTTT. Protein: CVSSLTGGIQPQHF. The J gene is TRBJ1-5, the V gene TRBV6-6; TRBD1 is a possible D gene (5 bases). Germline V CDR1 and CDR2: MNHNY, SVGAGI (reference sequence). CDR3 length: 14 residues.

The chain uses TRBV5-1 and TRBJ2-7, with a tentative D call TRBD1 (5 bases). This CDR3 comprises 14 residues. Trimming took 4 bases from V and 6 from J, leaving 17 bases between them. CDR1 is SGHRS, CDR2 YFSETQ, per germline. The CDR3 spells CASSPWAGLGEQYF. The CDR3 nucleotides read TGCGCCAGCAGCCCCTGGGCAGGGCTAGGCGAGCAGTACTTC. Looking up the rest from reference TRBV5-1 and TRBJ2-7 gives the full variable domain: KAGVTQTPRYLIKTRGQQVTLSCSPISGHRSVSWYQQTPGQGLQFLFEYFSETQRNKGNFPGRFSGRQFSNSRSEMNVSTLELGDSALYLCASSPWAGLGEQYFGPGTRLTVT.

The chain has TRBV12-3 or TRBV12-4 and TRBJ1-2; possibly TRBD1 for D (6 bases). Trimming shortened V by 8 bases and J by 2 bases, and 6 bases separated the two germline ends. This CDR3 comprises 11 residues. The CDR3 nucleotides read TGTGCCAGCGGACAGAACTATGGCTACACCTTC. This codes for CASGQNYGYTF.

The chain is built from TRBV28 and TRBJ1-2; D gene ambiguous. V gave up 4 bases and J gave up 8 bases, with 17 bases separating them. The CDR3 consists of 14 residues. Germline values: CDR1 MDHEN, CDR2 SYDVKM. CDR3 amino acids: CASSSPAGQEGYTF. CDR3 nucleotide sequence: TGTGCCAGCAGTTCCCCCGCGGGCCAAGAGGGCTACACCTTC.

The chain combines TRBV7-2 with TRBJ1-5, with D perhaps TRBD1 (5 bases). The CDR3 extends over 16 amino acids. Trimming stripped 3 bases from V and 4 bases from J, with 16 bases between. Per germline, CDR1 SGHTA and CDR2 FQGNSA. The CDR3 loop reads CASSFSLTEPNQPQHF. Here the CDR3 DNA reads TGTGCCAGCAGCTTTTCATTGACAGAGCCGAATCAGCCCCAGCATTTT.

This rearrangement joins TRBV7-8 to TRBJ1-6; D remains ambiguous. Trimming stripped 2 bases from V and 5 bases from J, with 4 bases between. CDR3 length equals 13 residues. Germline V CDR1 and CDR2: SGHVS, FQNEAQ. CDR3 sequence: CASSLTDNSPLHF. The CDR3 region has the DNA TGTGCCAGCAGCTTAACCGATAATTCACCCCTCCACTTT.

This clonotype was observed a few times. This chain links TRBV2 with TRBJ2-5; 7 bases agree with TRBD2. CDR3 size: 13 residues. Germline V gene data show CDR1 as SNHLY and CDR2 as FYNNEI. After removal of 6 bases from V and 5 bases from J, the junction contained 6 bases not matched to a gene. The CDR3 DNA is TGTGCCAGCAGCGGGTGGCGGGAGGAGACCCAGTACTTC. It is translated as CASSGWREETQYF.